The next 16 T cell receptor beta chains were all read from a single sample in a study of blood T cells in healthy people across ages. Using a J-beta primer mix together with a sample-barcoded 5' primer, a second PCR was run for roughly 6 to 12 cycles. TCRdb reanalysed the 5' RACE reads using MiXCR and keeps one entry per CDR3 protein. The repertoire includes 800,000 to 950,000 distinct CDR3 sequences, roughly 28% of them detected once, and approximately 10% sits in the top ten. This sample was shared with a second study, whose subject was T cells of mothers and their children.

Sample: blood. These receptors all stem from a woman aged 40-49 years in good health.

V gene TRBV28 combines with J gene TRBJ1-3; a weak D match, TRBD1 (5 bases). Germline V CDR1 and CDR2: MDHEN, SYDVKM. The CDR3 consists of 16 residues. Trimming stripped 2 bases from V and 0 bases from J, with 11 bases between. Written as DNA, the CDR3 is TGTGCCAGCAGTTTAACAGGACCAGACTCTGGAAACACCATATATTTT. It codes for CASSLTGPDSGNTIYF.

This clonotype came up a few times. The gene calls are TRBV6-5 and TRBJ2-7; maybe TRBD1 (6 bases). Germline loops: CDR1 MNHEY, CDR2 SVGAGI. The V end lost 9 bases, the J end lost 1 base, and 16 bases lay between the germline ends. The CDR3 extends over 14 amino acids. The CDR3 nucleotides are TGTGCCAGAAGCCACGGACAGAGTTCCTACGAGCAGTACTTC. It codes for CARSHGQSSYEQYF.

This clonotype occurred many times. The chain employs TRBV29-1 and TRBJ1-2, with 7 bases fitting TRBD1. CDR1 is SQVTM and CDR2 is ANQGSEA in the germline V gene. This CDR3 comprises 13 residues. Losses at the gene ends were 7 bases for V and 4 bases for J; bases not matched to a gene: 9. The CDR3: CSAFHRGGYGYTF. The CDR3 nucleotides are TGCAGCGCATTTCACAGGGGAGGCTATGGCTACACCTTC.

The gene calls are TRBV7-8 and TRBJ2-7; 7 bases align to TRBD1. This CDR3 has 16 amino acids. V lost 5 bases to trimming and J lost 2 bases; unmatched junction nucleotides: 12. Germline loops: CDR1 SGHVS, CDR2 FQNEAQ. The CDR3 loop reads CASSRDSRPPTYEQYF. The CDR3 DNA is TGTGCCAGCAGCCGGGACAGCCGACCTCCAACCTACGAGCAGTACTTC.

This clonotype was detected a few times. This sequence joins TRBV9 and TRBJ2-7; 7 bases agree with TRBD2. CDR1 and CDR2 (germline): SGDLS, YYNGEE. Trimming at V came to 2 bases and at J to 5 bases, leaving 7 bases not matched to a gene. The length of the CDR3 is 14 residues. The CDR3 loop reads CASSVDGGYNEQYF. The DNA for the CDR3 is TGTGCCAGCAGCGTTGACGGGGGGTACAACGAGCAGTACTTC.

The rearrangement joins TRBV7-2 to TRBJ2-7; TRBD1 is a possible D gene (6 bases). The CDR3 consists of 16 residues. Trimming left V 1 base short and J 0 bases short, with 13 bases between. Germline V gene sequence: CDR1 SGHTA, CDR2 FQGNSA. Here the CDR3 DNA reads TGTGCCAGCAGCTTAGTTTGGACAGTGGACTCCTACGAGCAGTACTTC. It yields the protein CASSLVWTVDSYEQYF.

Only one count was recorded for this clonotype. Mismatch with germline at one junction end may stem from a read error. The gene calls are TRBV12-3 or TRBV12-4 and TRBJ2-1; weak D call: TRBD1 (5 bases). The CDR3 extends over 14 amino acids. This CDR3 reads CASSPGQAYNERFF. CDR3 DNA: TGTGCCAGCAGTCCTGGACAAGCCTACAATGAGCGGTTCTTC.

The genes are TRBV20-1 and TRBJ2-1, with D perhaps matching TRBD2 (6 bases). The length of the CDR3 is 16 residues. Trimming took off 0 bases at V and 4 bases at J, with 16 bases between the two ends. Germline V lookup: CDR1 DFQATT, CDR2 SNEGSKA (reference sequence). CDR3 nucleotide sequence: TGCAGTGCTAGAGATCTGGTAGGGACTGATTACAATGAGCAGTTCTTC. Encoded protein: CSARDLVGTDYNEQFF.

To note about this clonotype: This clone may be a read error of a much larger clone one base away. The V call is TRBV29-1, the J call TRBJ1-2, with 10 bases fitting TRBD1. The germline CDR1 and CDR2 sequences are SQVTM and ANQGSEA. The CDR3 has 12 amino acids. CDR3 nucleotide sequence: TGCAGCGTTGTGGGGACAGGGGATGGCCACACCTTC. Its protein product is CSVVGTGDGHTF.

The chain carries TRBV7-6 and TRBJ1-2, with D tentatively TRBD1 (5 bases). CDR1 and CDR2 (germline): SGHVS, FNYEAQ. With 3 bases removed from V and 1 base from J, the gap between germline ends came to 18 bases. This CDR3 comprises 17 residues. As DNA, the CDR3 is TGTGCCAGCAGCTTGACCGGGACCGGGGACCTTAACTATGGCTACACCTTC. Amino acid sequence: CASSLTGTGDLNYGYTF.

The CDR3 bases are TGCGCCAGCAGCCAAGTATACGGGGGCAACTACGAGCAGTACTTC. It translates to CASSQVYGGNYEQYF. The chain couples TRBV4-1 to TRBJ2-7; D could derive from TRBD1 or TRBD2 (6 bases each). The CDR3 sequence is 15 residues long. The V gene's germline CDR1 is MGHRA and CDR2 YSYEKL. Trimming shortened V by 1 base and J by 3 bases, and 13 bases separated the two germline ends.

This chain connects TRBV14 to TRBJ1-4; no clear D. V was pared by 0 bases and J by 11 bases, with 10 bases between. Germline loops: CDR1 SGHDN, CDR2 FVKESK. The CDR3 totals 13 residues. Here the CDR3 reads CASSQDGSWKLFF. The CDR3 DNA reads TGTGCCAGCAGCCAAGATGGGAGCTGGAAACTGTTTTTT.

This clonotype showed up many times. The rearrangement joins TRBV7-3 to TRBJ2-3; 10 nucleotides line up with TRBD2. Germline loops: CDR1 SGHTA, CDR2 FQGTGA. Unmatched junction bases numbered 2, after V lost 5 bases and J lost 3 bases. This CDR3 contains 14 residues. The CDR3 sequence: CASSKLAGTDTQYF. The CDR3 DNA follows: TGTGCCAGCAGCAAACTAGCGGGGACAGATACGCAGTATTTT. The full variable domain, its missing parts supplied by reference TRBV7-3 and TRBJ2-3, is GAGVSQTPSNKVTEKGKYVELRCDPISGHTALYWYRQSLGQGPEFLIYFQGTGAADDSGLPNDRFFAVRPEGSVSTLKIQRTERGDSAVYLCASSKLAGTDTQYFGPGTRLTVL.

The chain links TRBV7-2 to TRBJ1-1, with 10 bases matching TRBD1. In germline, CDR1 is SGHTA, CDR2 FQGNSA. The CDR3 contains 14 residues. J lost 7 bases, V lost 3 bases, and 5 bases had no gene match. CDR3 DNA: TGTGCCAGCAGCTTTGACAGGGGGCGCATTGAAGCTTTCTTT. Protein: CASSFDRGRIEAFF.

This clonotype was observed a handful of times. The rearrangement uses TRBV6-5 and TRBJ1-6; no firm D call. V lost 2 bases to trimming and J lost 7 bases, with 3 bases between them. Germline lookup yields CDR1 MNHEY and CDR2 SVGAGI. The CDR3 covers 12 residues. For the CDR3, the DNA is TGTGCCAGCAGTTACCCGAATTCACCCCTCCACTTT. Translating it yields CASSYPNSPLHF.

This clonotype was picked up many times. This chain connects TRBV5-1 to TRBJ1-6; D not resolved. CDR3 size: 14 residues. Trimming cost V 6 bases and J 4 bases, with 11 bases left between them. Germline V lookup: CDR1 SGHRS, CDR2 YFSETQ. CDR3 DNA sequence: TGCGCCAGCAAGGAGGGTGAATATAATTCACCCCTCCACTTT. Protein: CASKEGEYNSPLHF.